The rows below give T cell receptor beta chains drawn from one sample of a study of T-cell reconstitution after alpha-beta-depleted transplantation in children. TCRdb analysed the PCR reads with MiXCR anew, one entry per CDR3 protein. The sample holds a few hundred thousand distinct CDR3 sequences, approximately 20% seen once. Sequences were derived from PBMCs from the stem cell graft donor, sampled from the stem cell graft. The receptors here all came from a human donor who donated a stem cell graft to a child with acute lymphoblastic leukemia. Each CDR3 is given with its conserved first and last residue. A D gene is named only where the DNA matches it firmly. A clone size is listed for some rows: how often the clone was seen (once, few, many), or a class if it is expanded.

CASSQSQLDRKNQPQHF | TGTGCCAGCTCACAATCACAACTGGACAGGAAAAATCAGCCCCAGCATTTT | TRBJ1-5 | TRBV3-1 | few | TRBD1
CSVAQTDNEQFF | TGCAGCGTTGCCCAGACAGACAATGAGCAGTTCTTC | TRBJ2-1 | TRBV29-1 | few | .
CASSLVWSNFQDTQYF | TGTGCCAGCAGCTTAGTGTGGTCTAATTTCCAAGATACGCAGTATTTT | TRBJ2-3 | TRBV7-2 | many | .
CASSLDRGPTEAFF | TGCGCCAGCAGCTTGGACAGGGGGCCCACTGAAGCTTTCTTT | TRBJ1-1 | TRBV5-1 | . | TRBD1
CASSFSRVTSTDTQYF | TGTGCCAGCAGTTTTTCGAGGGTGACTAGCACAGATACGCAGTATTTT | TRBJ2-3 | TRBV5-4 | . | .
CASSIEGLAQNNEQFF | TGTGCCAGTAGTATCGAGGGACTAGCGCAAAACAATGAGCAGTTCTTC | TRBJ2-1 | TRBV19 | . | TRBD2
CASSRTSGSPGADTQYF | TGCGCCAGCAGCCGAACTAGCGGGAGTCCGGGGGCAGATACGCAGTATTTT | TRBJ2-3 | TRBV5-1 | many | TRBD2
CSARASNTGELFF | TGCAGTGCTAGAGCCTCAAACACCGGGGAGCTGTTTTTT | TRBJ2-2 | TRBV20-1 | few | .
CATDSTRGAYNEQFF | TGTGCCACCGATTCAACCAGGGGTGCCTACAATGAGCAGTTCTTC | TRBJ2-1 | TRBV15 | . | .
CASSEESVSYEQYF | TGTGCCAGCAGTGAAGAGTCAGTTTCCTACGAGCAGTACTTC | TRBJ2-7 | TRBV2 | . | .
CSHLAGSSYNEQFF | TGCAGCCATTTAGCGGGAAGCTCCTACAATGAGCAGTTCTTC | TRBJ2-1 | TRBV20-1 | few | TRBD2
CSARPTVLNTEAFF | TGCAGTGCTAGGCCCACGGTACTGAACACTGAAGCTTTCTTT | TRBJ1-1 | TRBV20-1 | few | .
CDSSRLPTSGNSYEQYF | TGTGACAGCTCCCGACTGCCGACTAGCGGGAACTCCTACGAGCAGTACTTC | TRBJ2-7 | TRBV18 | . | TRBD2
CASSQGLTVCGYTF | TGTGCCAGCAGCCAGGGGCTGACGGTCTGTGGCTACACCTTC | TRBJ1-2 | TRBV21-1 | few | .
CASNRQGTPIYGYTF | TGTGCCAGCAACCGACAGGGGACGCCCATCTATGGCTACACCTTC | TRBJ1-2 | TRBV2 | . | TRBD1
CSAIGQYDEKLFF | TGCAGTGCTATAGGCCAGTACGATGAAAAACTGTTTTTT | TRBJ1-4 | TRBV20-1 | . | .
CASSPLEFYEQYF | TGTGCCAGCAGTCCTTTGGAATTCTACGAGCAGTACTTC | TRBJ2-7 | TRBV12-3/TRBV12-4 | . | .
CASSPRVRYGAYNEQFF | TGTGCCAGCAGCCCCCGGGTCCGTTACGGCGCCTACAATGAGCAGTTCTTC | TRBJ2-1 | TRBV7-2 | few | .
CASSVTSGSMDTQYF | TGTGCCAGCAGCGTAACTAGCGGGAGTATGGATACGCAGTATTTT | TRBJ2-3 | TRBV9 | . | TRBD2
CSASSGNSGNTIYF | TGCAGTGCTTCTTCAGGGAACTCTGGAAACACCATATATTTT | TRBJ1-3 | TRBV20-1 | few | .
CSAVTSGRSYNEQFF | TGCAGTGCTGTGACTAGCGGGAGATCCTACAATGAGCAGTTCTTC | TRBJ2-1 | TRBV20-1 | few | TRBD2
CSAYLGHSSYNEQFF | TGCAGCGCATATCTCGGGCATTCCTCCTACAATGAGCAGTTCTTC | TRBJ2-1 | TRBV29-1 | few | .
CASSLDLVGEQYF | TGTGCCAGCAGCTTAGATCTGGTGGGGGAGCAGTACTTC | TRBJ2-7 | TRBV7-9 | . | .
CASSSGLLSYNEQFF | TGTGCCAGCAGCTCAGGACTGCTCTCCTACAATGAGCAGTTCTTC | TRBJ2-1 | TRBV7-3 | many | .
CASSLGTSGSVGNEQFF | TGTGCCAGCAGCTTGGGGACTAGCGGGAGCGTGGGTAATGAGCAGTTCTTC | TRBJ2-1 | TRBV5-6 | few | TRBD2
CASTRINYGYTF | TGTGCCAGCACGCGGATTAACTATGGCTACACCTTC | TRBJ1-2 | TRBV2 | few | .
CASSYSVDTEAFF | TGTGCCAGCAGTTACTCGGTGGACACTGAAGCTTTCTTT | TRBJ1-1 | TRBV6-5 | . | .
CSVVAQNSYEQYF | TGCAGCGTTGTGGCGCAGAACTCCTACGAGCAGTACTTC | TRBJ2-7 | TRBV29-1 | many | .
CASRLPGPNEKLFF | TGTGCCAGCAGGCTCCCGGGCCCGAATGAAAAACTGTTTTTT | TRBJ1-4 | TRBV6-4 | . | .
CSVVEGAVYEQYF | TGCAGCGTTGTAGAGGGGGCCGTCTACGAGCAGTACTTC | TRBJ2-7 | TRBV29-1 | few | TRBD1
CASSLVGREREQFF | TGCGCCAGCAGCTTGGTTGGGCGGGAGAGGGAGCAGTTCTTC | TRBJ2-1 | TRBV5-1 | few | TRBD2
CASSTFTSTDTQYF | TGTGCCAGCAGCACTTTCACGTCCACAGATACGCAGTATTTT | TRBJ2-3 | TRBV21-1 | . | .
CASSYGIYNEQFF | TGTGCCAGCAGTTACGGAATATACAATGAGCAGTTCTTC | TRBJ2-1 | TRBV6-5 | . | .
CASSLGTGTYYEQYF | TGTGCCAGCAGTTTAGGGACAGGAACTTACTACGAGCAGTACTTC | TRBJ2-7 | TRBV12-3/TRBV12-4 | . | TRBD1
CASSLETAIPSYNEQFF | TGTGCCAGCAGCCTCGAAACTGCGATACCTTCCTACAATGAGCAGTTCTTC | TRBJ2-1 | TRBV14 | . | .
CASSSLGEGELDNEQFF | TGTGCCAGCAGCTCCCTGGGGGAGGGGGAGCTCGACAATGAGCAGTTCTTC | TRBJ2-1 | TRBV7-9 | . | .
CASSPRTAVSKNIQYF | TGTGCCAGCAGCCCGAGGACAGCCGTCTCCAAAAACATTCAGTACTTC | TRBJ2-4 | TRBV7-2 | . | .
CASSLDEWTGGGYTF | TGTGCCAGCAGCTTAGATGAGTGGACAGGGGGAGGCTACACCTTC | TRBJ1-2 | TRBV11-2 | . | TRBD1
CASSLTGGGGEQYF | TGTGCCAGCAGCTTAACAGGGGGAGGTGGCGAGCAGTACTTC | TRBJ2-7 | TRBV11-2 | once | TRBD1
CASGGGLASYEQYF | TGTGCCAGCGGGGGGGGACTAGCCTCCTACGAGCAGTACTTC | TRBJ2-7 | TRBV7-2 | few | TRBD2